This T cell receptor beta chain was retrieved from a study of neurological immune-mediated disorders. After removal of 8 bases from V and 3 bases from J, the junction contained 8 bases not matched to a gene. The CDR3 runs to 14 residues. Relative to its sample, this clonotype is medium-sized. TCRdb ran MiXCR on the 5' RACE reads and lists one entry per CDR3 protein. The table has tens of thousands of distinct CDR3 sequences, more than 5% seen once. The chain couples TRBV12-3 or TRBV12-4 to TRBJ2-3; 7 bases map to TRBD1. The TCR originated in a woman younger than 35 with multiple sclerosis. What was sequenced was CD4+ T cells from blood. The CDR3 DNA follows: TGTGCCAGCGGGTTAGGGGGCGAAACAGATACGCAGTATTTT. Residues: CASGLGGETDTQYF.